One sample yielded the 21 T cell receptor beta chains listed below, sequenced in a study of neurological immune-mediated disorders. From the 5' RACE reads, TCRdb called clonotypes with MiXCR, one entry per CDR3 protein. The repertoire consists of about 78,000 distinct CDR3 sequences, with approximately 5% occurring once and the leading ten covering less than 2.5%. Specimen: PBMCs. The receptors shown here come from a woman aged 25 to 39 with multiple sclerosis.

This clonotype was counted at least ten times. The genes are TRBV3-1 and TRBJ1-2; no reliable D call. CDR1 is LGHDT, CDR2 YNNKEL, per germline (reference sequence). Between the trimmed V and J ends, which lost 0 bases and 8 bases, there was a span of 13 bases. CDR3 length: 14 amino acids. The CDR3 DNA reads TGTGCCAGCAGCCAAGAATTGGGGTCCGGAGGCTACACCTTC. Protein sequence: CASSQELGSGGYTF.

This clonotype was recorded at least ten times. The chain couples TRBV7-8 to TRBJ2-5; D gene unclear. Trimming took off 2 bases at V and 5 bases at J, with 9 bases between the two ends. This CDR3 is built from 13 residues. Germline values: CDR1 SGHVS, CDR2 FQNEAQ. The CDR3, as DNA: TGTGCCAGCAGCTTAACATTTCGGGAGACCCAGTACTTC. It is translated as CASSLTFRETQYF.

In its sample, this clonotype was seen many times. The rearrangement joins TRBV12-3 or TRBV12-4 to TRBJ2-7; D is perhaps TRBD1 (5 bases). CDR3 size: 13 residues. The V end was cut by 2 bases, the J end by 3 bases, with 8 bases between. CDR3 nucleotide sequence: TGTGCCAGCAGTTTAAGACAGTTCTACGAGCAGTACTTC. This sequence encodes CASSLRQFYEQYF.

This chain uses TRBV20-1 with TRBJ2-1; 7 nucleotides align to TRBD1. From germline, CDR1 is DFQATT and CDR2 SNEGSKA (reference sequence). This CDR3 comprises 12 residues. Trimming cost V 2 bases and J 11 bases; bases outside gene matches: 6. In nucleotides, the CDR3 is TGCAGTGCTAGAATCCCGGGACAGAAGCAGTTCTTC. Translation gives CSARIPGQKQFF.

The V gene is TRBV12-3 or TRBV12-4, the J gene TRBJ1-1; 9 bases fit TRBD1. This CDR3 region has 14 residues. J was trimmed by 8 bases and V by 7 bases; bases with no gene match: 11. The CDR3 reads CASNPTGGKVEAFF. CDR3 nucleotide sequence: TGTGCCAGCAACCCGACAGGGGGTAAAGTAGAAGCTTTCTTT.

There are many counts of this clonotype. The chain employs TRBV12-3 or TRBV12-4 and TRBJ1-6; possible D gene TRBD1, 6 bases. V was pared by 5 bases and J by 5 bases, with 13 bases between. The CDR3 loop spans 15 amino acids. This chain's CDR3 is CASSARTVNNSPLHF. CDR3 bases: TGTGCCAGCAGTGCCCGGACAGTTAATAATTCACCCCTCCACTTT.

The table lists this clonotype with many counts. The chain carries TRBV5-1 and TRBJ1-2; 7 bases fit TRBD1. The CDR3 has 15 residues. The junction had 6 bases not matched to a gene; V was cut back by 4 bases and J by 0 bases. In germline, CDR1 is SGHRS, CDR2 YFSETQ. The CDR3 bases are TGCGCCAGCAGCAGCTGGGGGACAGCTAACTATGGCTACACCTTC. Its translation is CASSSWGTANYGYTF.

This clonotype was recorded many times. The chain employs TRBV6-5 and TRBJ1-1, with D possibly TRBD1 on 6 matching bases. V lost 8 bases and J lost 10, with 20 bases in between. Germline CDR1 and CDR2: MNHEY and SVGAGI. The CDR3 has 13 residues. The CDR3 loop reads CASAGREGVRAFF. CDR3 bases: TGTGCCAGCGCCGGACGGGAGGGGGTCCGAGCTTTCTTT.

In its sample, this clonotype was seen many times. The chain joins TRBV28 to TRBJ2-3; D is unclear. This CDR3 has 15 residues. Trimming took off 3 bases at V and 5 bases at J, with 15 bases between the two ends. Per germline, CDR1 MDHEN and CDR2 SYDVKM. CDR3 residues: CASSLPGLVQDTQYF. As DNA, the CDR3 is TGTGCCAGCAGTTTGCCCGGGCTAGTCCAAGATACGCAGTATTTT. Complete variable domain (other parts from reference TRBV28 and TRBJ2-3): DVKVTQSSRYLVKRTGEKVFLECVQDMDHENMFWYRQDPGLGLRLIYFSYDVKMKEKGDIPEGYSVSREKKERFSLILESASTNQTSMYLCASSLPGLVQDTQYFGPGTRLTVL.

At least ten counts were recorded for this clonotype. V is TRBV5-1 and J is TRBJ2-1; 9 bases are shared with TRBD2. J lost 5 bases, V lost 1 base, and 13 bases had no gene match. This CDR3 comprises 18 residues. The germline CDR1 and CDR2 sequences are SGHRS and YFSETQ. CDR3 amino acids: CASSLRLAGLARNNEQFF. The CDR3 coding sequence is TGCGCCAGCAGCTTGCGTCTAGCCGGACTAGCGAGAAACAATGAGCAGTTCTTC.

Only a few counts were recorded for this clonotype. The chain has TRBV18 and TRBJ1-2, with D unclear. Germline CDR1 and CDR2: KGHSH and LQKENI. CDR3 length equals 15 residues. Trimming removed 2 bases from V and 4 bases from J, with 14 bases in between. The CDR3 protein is CASSPGRQTVYGYTF. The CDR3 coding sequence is TGTGCCAGCTCACCAGGGAGGCAAACGGTCTATGGCTACACCTTC.

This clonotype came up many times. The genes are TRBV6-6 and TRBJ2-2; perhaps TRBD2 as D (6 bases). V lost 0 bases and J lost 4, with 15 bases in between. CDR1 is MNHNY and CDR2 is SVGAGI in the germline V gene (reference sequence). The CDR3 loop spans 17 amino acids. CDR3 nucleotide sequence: TGTGCCAGCAGTTACTCTTGGAGGGGAGGTAGCACCGGGGAGCTGTTTTTT. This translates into CASSYSWRGGSTGELFF.

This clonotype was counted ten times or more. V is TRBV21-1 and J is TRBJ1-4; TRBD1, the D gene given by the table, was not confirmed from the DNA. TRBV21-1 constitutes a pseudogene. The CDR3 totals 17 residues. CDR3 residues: CASTNPPRLLRKEKLFF. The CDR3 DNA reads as TGTGCCAGCACAAATCCCCCTCGCCTCCTTCGGAAGGAAAAACTGTTTTTT.

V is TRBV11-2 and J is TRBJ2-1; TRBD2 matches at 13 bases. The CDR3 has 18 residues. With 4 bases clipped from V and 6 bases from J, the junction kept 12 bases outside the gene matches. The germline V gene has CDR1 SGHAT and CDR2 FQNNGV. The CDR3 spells CASSSTLTSGRAVNEQFF. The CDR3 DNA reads TGTGCCAGCAGCTCCACCCTAACTAGCGGGAGGGCCGTCAATGAGCAGTTCTTC.

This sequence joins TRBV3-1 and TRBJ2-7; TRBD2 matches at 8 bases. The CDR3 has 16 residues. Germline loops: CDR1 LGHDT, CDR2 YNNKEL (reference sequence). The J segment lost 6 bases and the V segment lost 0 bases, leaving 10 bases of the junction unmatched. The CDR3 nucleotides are TGTGCCAGCAGCCAAGAAAAGCTAGCGGGCCCCGGCGAGCAGTACTTC. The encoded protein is CASSQEKLAGPGEQYF.

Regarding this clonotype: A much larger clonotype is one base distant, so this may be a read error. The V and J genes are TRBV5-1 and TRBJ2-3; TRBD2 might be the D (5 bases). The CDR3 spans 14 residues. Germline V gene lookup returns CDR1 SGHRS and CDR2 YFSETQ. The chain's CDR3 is CASERGSSTDKQYF. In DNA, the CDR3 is TGCGCCAGCGAGCGAGGGTCTAGCACAGATAAGCAGTATTTT.

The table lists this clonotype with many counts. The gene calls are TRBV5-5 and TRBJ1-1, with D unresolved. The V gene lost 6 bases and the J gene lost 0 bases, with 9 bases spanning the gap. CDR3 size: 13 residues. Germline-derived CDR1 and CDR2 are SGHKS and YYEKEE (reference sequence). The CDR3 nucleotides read TGTGCCAGCATAGGTCAAGTGAACACTGAAGCTTTCTTT. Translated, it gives CASIGQVNTEAFF.

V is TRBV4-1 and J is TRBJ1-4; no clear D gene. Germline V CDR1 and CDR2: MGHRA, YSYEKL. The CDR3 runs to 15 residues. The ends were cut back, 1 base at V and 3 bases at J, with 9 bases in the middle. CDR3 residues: CASSQVRQSNEKLFF. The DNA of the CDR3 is TGCGCCAGCAGCCAAGTTAGACAATCTAATGAAAAACTGTTTTTT.

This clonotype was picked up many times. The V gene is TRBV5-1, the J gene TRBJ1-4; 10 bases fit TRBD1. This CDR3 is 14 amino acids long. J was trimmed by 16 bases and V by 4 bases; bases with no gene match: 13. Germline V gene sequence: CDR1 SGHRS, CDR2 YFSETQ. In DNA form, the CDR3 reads TGCGCCAGCAGCCCGGCGGACAGGGGGGGACCTGGGTTTTTT. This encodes CASSPADRGGPGFF.

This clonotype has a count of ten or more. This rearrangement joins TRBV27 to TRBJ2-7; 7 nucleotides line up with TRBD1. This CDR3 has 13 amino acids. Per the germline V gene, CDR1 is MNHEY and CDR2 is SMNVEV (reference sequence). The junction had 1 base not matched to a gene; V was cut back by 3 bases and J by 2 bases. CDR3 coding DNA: TGTGCCAGCAGTTTTCAGGGGGCCTACGAGCAGTACTTC. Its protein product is CASSFQGAYEQYF.

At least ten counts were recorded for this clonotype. CDR3 DNA: TGTGCCAGCAGTTACCTAGCGGGGGCCTACGAGCAGTACGTC. Its translation is CASSYLAGAYEQYV. The gene calls are TRBV6-6 and TRBJ2-7; the match to TRBD2 covers 10 bases. The CDR3 contains 14 residues. The ends lost 2 bases at V and 2 bases at J; junction bases unmatched: 0. The germline V gene encodes CDR1 MNHNY and CDR2 SVGAGI (reference sequence).